This paragraph covers one TCR beta chain sequence. Its antigen is currently unknown. Germline V gene lookup returns CDR1 MDHEN and CDR2 SYDVKM. CDR3 size: 13 residues. The ends were cut back, 6 bases at V and 1 base at J, with 10 bases in the middle. The run depth of the assay was deep. Clones were read by immunoSEQ multiplex PCR, and TCRdb kept only the in-frame ones, dropping some. Of approximately 640,000 clones listed, roughly 91% were seen once; the top ten hold about a third. The data stem from a study of shared clonotypes between healthy human individuals. Study outcomes and limitations: In having few donors, the study represented limited genetic and exposure-history diversity.

The sample taken for sequencing was memory CD8+ T cells from PBMCs. This sample's subset: CD45RO+ cells pooled with CCR7-negative TemRA cells. The receptor comes from a young man in good health. Some clones in this sample may be carry-over from other donors' samples. The chain links TRBV28 to TRBJ2-7; D unclear. The CDR3 protein is CASSPTISYEQYF. The CDR3 DNA is TGTGCCAGCAGCCCGACAATTTCCTACGAGCAGTACTTC.